These 16 T cell receptor beta chains originate from one sample sequenced in a study of blood T cell repertoires in COVID-19. Produced via immunoSEQ multiplex PCR; TCRdb's table is partial and in-frame only. The sample gives roughly 250,000 clones, approximately 86% of which show up once; under 2% is in the top ten. The sequenced sample was PBMCs or T cells enriched from blood (not recorded which). These receptor sequences come from a woman between 50 and 59 years old who had recovered from COVID-19.

The chain joins TRBV15 to TRBJ2-7; 10 nucleotides align to TRBD2. Germline loops: CDR1 LNHNV, CDR2 YYDKDF (reference sequence). V lost 8 bases and J lost 0; bases outside the gene matches: 1. This CDR3 is built from 13 residues. This CDR3 reads CATASGSSYEQYF. The CDR3 DNA is TGTGCCACCGCTAGCGGGAGCTCCTACGAGCAGTACTTC.

The table lists this clone with a count of one. This chain joins TRBV18 and TRBJ2-7, with 7 bases fitting TRBD2. Germline CDR1 reads KGHSH; CDR2 reads LQKENI. The junction had 5 bases not matched to a gene; V was cut back by 1 base and J by 5 bases. The CDR3 length is 14 residues. CDR3 sequence (DNA): TGTGCCAGCTCACCACTGAGCGGGACGAACGAGCAGTACTTC. As protein: CASSPLSGTNEQYF.

This rearrangement joins TRBV18 to TRBJ2-6, with D tentatively TRBD1 (6 bases). V lost 2 bases and J 2 bases, leaving 19 bases between the germline ends. CDR3 length equals 19 residues. Germline V CDR1 and CDR2: KGHSH, LQKENI. CDR3 amino acids: CASSPYGGTIITGANVLTF. The CDR3 DNA reads TGTGCCAGCTCACCATATGGGGGCACAATAATTACTGGGGCCAACGTCCTGACTTTC.

CDR3 amino acids: CASSLAQGVGEETQYF. The CDR3 region has the DNA TGTGCCAGCAGCTTGGCACAGGGGGTCGGGGAAGAGACCCAGTACTTC. This rearrangement joins TRBV5-6 to TRBJ2-5; 8 bases are shared with TRBD1. The germline gives CDR1 SGHDT, CDR2 YYEEEE. The CDR3 is 16 amino acids. V dropped 0 bases and J dropped 3; count of bases not matched to a gene: 7.

V and J are TRBV6-5 and TRBJ1-3; the D is unclear. CDR1 and CDR2 from the germline V gene are MNHEY and SVGAGI. Trimming left V 7 bases short and J 4 bases short, with 17 bases between. This CDR3 contains 15 residues. This CDR3 reads CASTILGGSGNTIYF. CDR3 bases: TGTGCCAGCACCATACTAGGAGGGTCGGGAAACACCATATATTTT.

In DNA form, the CDR3 reads TGCGCCAGCAGCCCGGAGCTAGTCGCAGATACGCAGTATTTT. Translated: CASSPELVADTQYF. This chain links TRBV5-1 with TRBJ2-3, with no clear D. Germline CDR1 reads SGHRS; CDR2 reads YFSETQ. Trimming took off 4 bases at V and 4 bases at J, with 13 bases between the two ends. This CDR3 spans 14 amino acids.

The chain is built from TRBV2 and TRBJ1-5; 7 bases fit TRBD1. Germline-derived CDR1 and CDR2 are SNHLY and FYNNEI. This CDR3 comprises 15 residues. Trimming removed 4 bases from V and 7 bases from J; junction bases left unmatched: 10. CDR3 sequence: CASSVGRTGGQPQHF. The DNA of the CDR3 is TGTGCCAGCAGTGTTGGTCGGACAGGTGGACAGCCCCAGCATTTT.

This sequence joins TRBV20-1 and TRBJ1-2, with TRBD1 identical over 7 bases. Germline loops: CDR1 DFQATT, CDR2 SNEGSKA (reference sequence). The CDR3 length is 11 residues. V trimming: 5 bases; J trimming: 5 bases; junction bases outside the gene matches: 2. CDR3 coding DNA: TGCAGTGCTGGGGGACAGTATGGCTACACCTTC. Translating gives CSAGGQYGYTF.

The V call is TRBV29-1, the J call TRBJ1-1; 9 nucleotides agree with TRBD1. CDR1 SQVTM and CDR2 ANQGSEA come from the germline V gene. The J segment lost 5 bases and the V segment lost 5 bases, leaving 6 bases of the junction unmatched. The CDR3 is 13 residues long. CDR3 DNA: TGCAGCGTTACAGGGGGCGCCGGGACTGAAGCTTTCTTT. It translates to CSVTGGAGTEAFF. Supplemented by reference TRBV29-1 and TRBJ1-1, the full variable domain reads SAVISQKPSRDICQRGTSLTIQCQVDSQVTMMFWYRQQPGQSLTLIATANQGSEATYESGFVIDKFPISRPNLTFSTLTVSNMSPEDSSIYLCSVTGGAGTEAFFGQGTRLTVV.

This rearrangement joins TRBV5-5 to TRBJ1-1; maybe TRBD1 (6 bases). Germline values: CDR1 SGHKS, CDR2 YYEKEE (reference sequence). Deletions cut 4 bases from V and 1 base from J, with 8 bases between. There are 13 residues in the CDR3. The CDR3 DNA is TGTGCCAGCAGCCTACAGGGGAACACTGAAGCTTTCTTT. Its translation: CASSLQGNTEAFF.

The genes are TRBV5-1 and TRBJ2-3; D may be TRBD2 (7 bases). Trimming took 0 bases from V and 2 from J, leaving 16 bases between them. The CDR3 runs to 17 residues. Germline loops: CDR1 SGHRS, CDR2 YFSETQ. The CDR3 is CASSLARDAGATDTQYF. The CDR3, as DNA: TGCGCCAGCAGCTTGGCCAGGGACGCGGGGGCCACAGATACGCAGTATTTT.

V is TRBV27 and J is TRBJ2-1; the D gene is possibly TRBD2 (6 bases). The germline V and J ends were trimmed by 8 bases and 5 bases, with 16 bases remaining between them. CDR1 and CDR2 (germline): MNHEY, SMNVEV (reference sequence). The CDR3 length is 14 residues. The CDR3 protein is CASLTGDRDNEQFF. In DNA form, the CDR3 reads TGTGCCAGCCTGACGGGGGACCGAGACAATGAGCAGTTCTTC.

The sample holds one count of this clone. V and J are TRBV7-3 and TRBJ2-1, with 15 positions matching TRBD2. This CDR3 region has 16 residues. The V segment lost 5 bases and the J segment 8 bases; nucleotides outside the gene matches: 7. From germline, CDR1 is SGHTA and CDR2 FQGTGA. The CDR3 sequence is CASSPHRTSGRDEQFF. For the CDR3, the DNA is TGTGCCAGCAGCCCCCATCGGACTAGCGGGAGGGATGAGCAGTTCTTC.

The chain combines TRBV29-1 with TRBJ1-4; TRBD1 aligns across 7 bases. The CDR3 length is 13 residues. J was trimmed by 8 bases and V by 7 bases; bases with no gene match: 10. CDR1 and CDR2 (germline): SQVTM, ANQGSEA. Written as DNA, the CDR3 is TGCAGCGCCCGACAGGGCGTCGGGGAAAAACTGTTTTTT. It yields the protein CSARQGVGEKLFF.

The rearrangement uses TRBV18 and TRBJ2-5; 11 positions match TRBD1. CDR1 is KGHSH, CDR2 LQKENI, per germline. The trim removed 2 bases at V and 5 bases at J, leaving 7 bases unmatched. CDR3 size: 16 residues. CDR3 protein: CASSPSWTGGAETQYF. CDR3 bases: TGTGCCAGCTCACCAAGTTGGACAGGGGGCGCCGAGACCCAGTACTTC. The entire variable domain, with the rest obtained from reference TRBV18 and TRBJ2-5, is as follows: NAGVMQNPRHLVRRRGQEARLRCSPMKGHSHVYWYRQLPEEGLKFMVYLQKENIIDESGMPKERFSAEFPKEGPSILRIQQVVRGDSAAYFCASSPSWTGGAETQYFGPGTRLLVL.

The V gene is TRBV14, the J gene TRBJ2-7; D perhaps matches TRBD2 (6 bases). CDR1 and CDR2 from the germline V gene are SGHDN and FVKESK. The CDR3 is made up of 16 amino acids. The V end lost 2 bases, the J end lost 7 bases, and 21 bases lay between the germline ends. CDR3 region: CASSQWGVQSASEQYF. The CDR3 region has the DNA TGTGCCAGCAGCCAATGGGGGGTGCAGAGCGCATCGGAGCAGTACTTC.